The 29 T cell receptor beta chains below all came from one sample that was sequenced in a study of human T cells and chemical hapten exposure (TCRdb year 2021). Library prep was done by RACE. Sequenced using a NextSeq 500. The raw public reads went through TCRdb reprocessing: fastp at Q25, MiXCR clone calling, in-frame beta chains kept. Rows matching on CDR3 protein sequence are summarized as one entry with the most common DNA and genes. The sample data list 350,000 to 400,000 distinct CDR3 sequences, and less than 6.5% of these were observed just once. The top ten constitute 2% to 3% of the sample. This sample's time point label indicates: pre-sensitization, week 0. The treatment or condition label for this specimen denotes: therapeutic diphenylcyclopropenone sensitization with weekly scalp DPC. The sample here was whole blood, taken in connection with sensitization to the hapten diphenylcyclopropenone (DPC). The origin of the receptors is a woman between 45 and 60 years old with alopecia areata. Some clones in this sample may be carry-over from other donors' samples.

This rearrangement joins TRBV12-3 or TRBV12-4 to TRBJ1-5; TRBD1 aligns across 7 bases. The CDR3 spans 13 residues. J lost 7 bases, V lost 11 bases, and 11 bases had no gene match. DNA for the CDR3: TGTGCCGGAAGACAGGGTCCGTCGCAGCCCCAGCATTTT. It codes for CAGRQGPSQPQHF.

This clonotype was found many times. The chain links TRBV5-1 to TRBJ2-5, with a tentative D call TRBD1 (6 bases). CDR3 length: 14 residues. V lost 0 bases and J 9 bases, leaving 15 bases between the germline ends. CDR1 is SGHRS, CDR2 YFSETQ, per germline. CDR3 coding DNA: TGCGCCAGCAGCTTGGGGGGCCTACCAGGGGCCCAGTACTTC. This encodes CASSLGGLPGAQYF.

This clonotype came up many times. CDR3 bases: TGTGCCAGCAGCTCCGGACTAGCGGGGGACACCGGGGAGCTGTTTTTT. Translating it yields CASSSGLAGDTGELFF. This chain connects TRBV7-6 to TRBJ2-2, with 13 bases identical to TRBD2. The J segment lost 3 bases and the V segment lost 4 bases, leaving 2 bases of the junction unmatched. This CDR3 is 16 amino acids long. Germline assignment: CDR1 SGHVS and CDR2 FNYEAQ. Together with reference TRBV7-6 and TRBJ2-2, the CDR3 gives the full variable domain: GAGVSQSPRYKVTKRGQDVALRCDPISGHVSLYWYRQALGQGPEFLTYFNYEAQQDKSGLPNDRFSAERPEGSISTLTIQRTEQRDSAMYRCASSSGLAGDTGELFFGEGSRLTVL.

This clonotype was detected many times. For the CDR3, the DNA is TGTGCCATCGAGGGGACTAGCGGTTCCTACAATGAGCAGTTCTTC. Protein product: CAIEGTSGSYNEQFF. J is TRBJ2-1 and V is TRBV10-3, with 11 bases that match TRBD2. J was trimmed by 1 base and V by 8 bases; bases with no gene match: 4. The CDR3 is 15 amino acids. From germline, CDR1 is ENHRY and CDR2 SYGVKD.

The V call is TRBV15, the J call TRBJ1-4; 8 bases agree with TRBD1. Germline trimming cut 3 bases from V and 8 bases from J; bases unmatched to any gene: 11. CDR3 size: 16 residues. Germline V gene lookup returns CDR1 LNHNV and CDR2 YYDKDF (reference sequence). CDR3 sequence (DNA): TGTGCCACCAGCAGTGATCAGGACAGGGAGGGCGAAAAACTGTTTTTT. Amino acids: CATSSDQDREGEKLFF.

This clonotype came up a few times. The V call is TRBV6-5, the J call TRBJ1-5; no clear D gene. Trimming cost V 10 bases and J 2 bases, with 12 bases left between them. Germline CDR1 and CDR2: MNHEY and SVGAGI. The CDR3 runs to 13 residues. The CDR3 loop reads CATTAGGNQPQHF. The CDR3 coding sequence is TGTGCCACTACGGCTGGGGGCAATCAGCCCCAGCATTTT.

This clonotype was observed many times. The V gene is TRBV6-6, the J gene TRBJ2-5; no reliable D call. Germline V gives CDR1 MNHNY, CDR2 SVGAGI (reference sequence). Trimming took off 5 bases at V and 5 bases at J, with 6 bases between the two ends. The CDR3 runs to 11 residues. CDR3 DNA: TGTGCCAGCAGTCCGACGGAGACCCAGTACTTC. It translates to CASSPTETQYF.

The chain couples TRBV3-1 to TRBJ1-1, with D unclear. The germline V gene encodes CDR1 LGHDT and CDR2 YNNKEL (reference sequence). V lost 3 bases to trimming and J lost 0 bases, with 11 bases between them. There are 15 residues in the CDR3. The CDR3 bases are TGTGCCAGCAGCCAGAGGGAAGTCATGAACACTGAAGCTTTCTTT. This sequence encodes CASSQREVMNTEAFF. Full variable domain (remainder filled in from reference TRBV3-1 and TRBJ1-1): DTAVSQTPKYLVTQMGNDKSIKCEQNLGHDTMYWYKQDSKKFLKIMFSYNNKELIINETVPNRFSPKSPDKAHLNLHINSLELGDSAVYFCASSQREVMNTEAFFGQGTRLTVV.

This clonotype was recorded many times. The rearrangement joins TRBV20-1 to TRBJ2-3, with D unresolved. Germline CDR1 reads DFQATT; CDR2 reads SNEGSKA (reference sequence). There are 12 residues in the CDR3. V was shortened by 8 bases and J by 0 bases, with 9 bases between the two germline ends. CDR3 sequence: CSPVASTDTQYF. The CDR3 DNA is TGCAGTCCGGTGGCGAGCACAGATACGCAGTATTTT.

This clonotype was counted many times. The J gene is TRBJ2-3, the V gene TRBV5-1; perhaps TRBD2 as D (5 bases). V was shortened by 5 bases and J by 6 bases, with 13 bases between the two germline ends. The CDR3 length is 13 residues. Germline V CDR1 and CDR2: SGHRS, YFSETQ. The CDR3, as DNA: TGCGCCAGCAGAGGAAAGGGCGGGGATACGCAGTATTTT. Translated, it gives CASRGKGGDTQYF.

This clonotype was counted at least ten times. CDR3 loop: CSARGTTHEQYF. In DNA, the CDR3 is TGCAGTGCTAGAGGGACCACCCACGAGCAGTACTTC. The chain recombines TRBV20-1 with TRBJ2-7; D unclear. Germline assignment: CDR1 DFQATT and CDR2 SNEGSKA (reference sequence). V was clipped by 1 base and J by 5 bases, with 9 bases between them. The CDR3 runs 12 residues.

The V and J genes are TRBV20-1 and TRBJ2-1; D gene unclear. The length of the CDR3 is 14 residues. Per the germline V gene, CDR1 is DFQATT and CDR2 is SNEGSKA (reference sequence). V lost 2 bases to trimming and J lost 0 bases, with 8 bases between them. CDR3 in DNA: TGCAGTGCTAGATCAGCCACCTCCTACAATGAGCAGTTCTTC. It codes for CSARSATSYNEQFF.

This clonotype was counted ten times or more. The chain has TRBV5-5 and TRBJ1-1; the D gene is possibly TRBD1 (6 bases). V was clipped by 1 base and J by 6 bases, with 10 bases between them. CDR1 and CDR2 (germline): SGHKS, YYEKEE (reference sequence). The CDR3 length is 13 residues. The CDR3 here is CASSLIEGAEAFF. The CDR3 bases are TGTGCCAGCAGCTTGATTGAGGGGGCTGAAGCTTTCTTT.

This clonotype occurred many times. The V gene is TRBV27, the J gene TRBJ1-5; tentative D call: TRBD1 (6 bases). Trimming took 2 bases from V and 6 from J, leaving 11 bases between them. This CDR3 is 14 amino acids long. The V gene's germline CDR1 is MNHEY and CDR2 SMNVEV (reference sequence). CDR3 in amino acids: CASSLPGVGQPQHF. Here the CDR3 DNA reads TGTGCCAGCAGTTTACCAGGGGTGGGTCAGCCCCAGCATTTT.

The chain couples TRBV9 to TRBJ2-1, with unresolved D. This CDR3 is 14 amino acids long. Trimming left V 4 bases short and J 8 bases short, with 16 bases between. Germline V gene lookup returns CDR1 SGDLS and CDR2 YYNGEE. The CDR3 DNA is TGTGCCAGCAGCCCCTGGAAGTCCTTTGATGAGCAGTTCTTC. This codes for CASSPWKSFDEQFF.

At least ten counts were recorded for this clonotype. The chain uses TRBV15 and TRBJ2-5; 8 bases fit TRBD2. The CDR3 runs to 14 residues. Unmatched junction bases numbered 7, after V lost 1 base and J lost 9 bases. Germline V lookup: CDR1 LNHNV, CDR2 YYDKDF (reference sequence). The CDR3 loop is CATSRGRGGRAQYF. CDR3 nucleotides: TGTGCCACCAGCAGAGGCCGGGGGGGACGGGCCCAGTACTTC.

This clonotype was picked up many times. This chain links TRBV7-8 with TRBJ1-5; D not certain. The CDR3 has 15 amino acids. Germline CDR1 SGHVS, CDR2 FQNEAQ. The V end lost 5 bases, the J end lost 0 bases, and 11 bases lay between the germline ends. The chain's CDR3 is CASSQIPFSNQPQHF. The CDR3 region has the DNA TGTGCCAGCAGCCAAATCCCGTTTAGCAATCAGCCCCAGCATTTT.

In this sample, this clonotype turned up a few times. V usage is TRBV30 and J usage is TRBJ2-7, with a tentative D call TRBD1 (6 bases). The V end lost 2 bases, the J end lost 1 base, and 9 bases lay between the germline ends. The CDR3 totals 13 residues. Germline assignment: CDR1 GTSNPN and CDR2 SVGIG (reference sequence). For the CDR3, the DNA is TGTGCCTGGAGTATACAGGGTTCCTACGAGCAGTACTTC. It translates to CAWSIQGSYEQYF. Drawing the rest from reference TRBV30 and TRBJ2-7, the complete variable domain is SQTIHQWPATLVQPVGSPLSLECTVEGTSNPNLYWYRQAAGRGLQLLFYSVGIGQISSEVPQNLSASRPQDRQFILSSKKLLLSDSGFYLCAWSIQGSYEQYFGPGTRLTVT.

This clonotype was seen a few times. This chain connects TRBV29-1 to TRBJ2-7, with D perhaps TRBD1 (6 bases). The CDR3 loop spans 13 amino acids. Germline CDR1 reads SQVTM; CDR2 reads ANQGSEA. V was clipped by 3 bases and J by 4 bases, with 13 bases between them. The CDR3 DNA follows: TGCAGCGTTGACTCCCCAGGACAGTACGAGCAGTACTTC. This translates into CSVDSPGQYEQYF.

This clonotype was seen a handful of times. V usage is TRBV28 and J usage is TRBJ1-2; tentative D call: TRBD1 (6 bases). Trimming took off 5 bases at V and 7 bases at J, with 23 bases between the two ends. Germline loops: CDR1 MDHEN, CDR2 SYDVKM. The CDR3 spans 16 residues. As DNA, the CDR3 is TGTGCCAGCAGTACCCTCTCCCCAAGGGGGGCGGTTGGCTACACCTTC. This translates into CASSTLSPRGAVGYTF.

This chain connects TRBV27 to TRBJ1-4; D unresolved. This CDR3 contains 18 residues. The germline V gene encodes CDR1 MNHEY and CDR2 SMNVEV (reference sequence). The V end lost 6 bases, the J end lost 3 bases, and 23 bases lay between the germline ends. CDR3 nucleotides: TGTGCCAGCAGCCAGAGCCTATCTCGCCGGGGTTCTAATGAAAAACTGTTTTTT. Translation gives CASSQSLSRRGSNEKLFF.

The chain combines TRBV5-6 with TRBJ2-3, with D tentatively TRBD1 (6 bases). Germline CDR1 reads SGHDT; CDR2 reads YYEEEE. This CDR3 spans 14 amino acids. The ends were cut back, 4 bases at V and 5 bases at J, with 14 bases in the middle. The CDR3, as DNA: TGTGCCAGCAGCCCCCCCAGGGGTGGAGATACGCAGTATTTT. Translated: CASSPPRGGDTQYF. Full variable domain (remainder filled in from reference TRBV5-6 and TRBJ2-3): DAGVTQSPTHLIKTRGQQVTLRCSPKSGHDTVSWYQQALGQGPQFIFQYYEEEERQRGNFPDRFSGHQFPNYSSELNVNALLLGDSALYLCASSPPRGGDTQYFGPGTRLTVL.

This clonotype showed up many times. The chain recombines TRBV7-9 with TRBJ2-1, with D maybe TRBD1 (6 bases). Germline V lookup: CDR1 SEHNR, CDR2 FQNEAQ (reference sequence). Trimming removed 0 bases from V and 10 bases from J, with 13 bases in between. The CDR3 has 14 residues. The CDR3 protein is CASSLAYRVGEQFF. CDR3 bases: TGTGCCAGCAGCTTAGCCTACAGGGTGGGGGAGCAGTTCTTC. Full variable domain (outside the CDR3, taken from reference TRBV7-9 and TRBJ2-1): DTGVSQNPRHKITKRGQNVTFRCDPISEHNRLYWYRQTLGQGPEFLTYFQNEAQLEKSRLLSDRFSAERPKGSFSTLEIQRTEQGDSAMYLCASSLAYRVGEQFFGPGTRLTVL.

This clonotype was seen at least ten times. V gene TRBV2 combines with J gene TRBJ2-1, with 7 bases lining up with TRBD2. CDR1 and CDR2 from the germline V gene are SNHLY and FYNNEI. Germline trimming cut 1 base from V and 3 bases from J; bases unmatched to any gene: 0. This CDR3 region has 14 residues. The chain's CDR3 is CASSEERGYNEQFF. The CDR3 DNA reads TGTGCCAGCAGTGAAGAGCGGGGCTACAATGAGCAGTTCTTC.

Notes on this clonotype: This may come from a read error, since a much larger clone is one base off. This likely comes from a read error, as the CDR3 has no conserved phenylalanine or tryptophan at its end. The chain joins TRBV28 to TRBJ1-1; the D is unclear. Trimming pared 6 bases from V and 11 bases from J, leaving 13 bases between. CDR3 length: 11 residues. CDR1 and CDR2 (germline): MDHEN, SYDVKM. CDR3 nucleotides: TGTGCCAGCAGCACATGGGCGTCGGCTTTCCTT. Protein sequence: CASSTWASAFL.

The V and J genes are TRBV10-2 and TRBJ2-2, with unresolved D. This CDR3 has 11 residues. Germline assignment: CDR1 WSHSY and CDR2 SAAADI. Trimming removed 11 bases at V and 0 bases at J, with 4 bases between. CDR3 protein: CAGTNTGELFF. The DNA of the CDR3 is TGCGCCGGAACGAACACCGGGGAGCTGTTTTTT.

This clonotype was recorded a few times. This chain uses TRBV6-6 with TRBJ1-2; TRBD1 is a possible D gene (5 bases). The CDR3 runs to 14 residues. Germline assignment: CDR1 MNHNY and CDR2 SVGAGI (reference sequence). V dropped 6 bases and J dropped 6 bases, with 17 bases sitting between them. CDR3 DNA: TGTGCCAGCAGCCGTGACAGAGCGCTTGATGGCTACACCTTC. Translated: CASSRDRALDGYTF.

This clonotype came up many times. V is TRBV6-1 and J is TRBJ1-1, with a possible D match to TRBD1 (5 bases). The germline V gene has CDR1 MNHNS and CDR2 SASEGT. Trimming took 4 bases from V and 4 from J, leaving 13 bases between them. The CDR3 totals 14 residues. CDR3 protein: CASSVGTAGTEAFF. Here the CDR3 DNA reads TGTGCCAGCAGTGTTGGGACGGCGGGCACTGAAGCTTTCTTT.

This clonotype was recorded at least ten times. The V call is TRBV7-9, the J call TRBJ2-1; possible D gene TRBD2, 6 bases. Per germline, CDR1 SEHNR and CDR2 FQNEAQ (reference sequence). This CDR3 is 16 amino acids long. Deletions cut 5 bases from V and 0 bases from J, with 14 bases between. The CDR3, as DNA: TGTGCCAGCAGCCCCTGGGAGACTAGCTCCTACAATGAGCAGTTCTTC. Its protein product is CASSPWETSSYNEQFF.